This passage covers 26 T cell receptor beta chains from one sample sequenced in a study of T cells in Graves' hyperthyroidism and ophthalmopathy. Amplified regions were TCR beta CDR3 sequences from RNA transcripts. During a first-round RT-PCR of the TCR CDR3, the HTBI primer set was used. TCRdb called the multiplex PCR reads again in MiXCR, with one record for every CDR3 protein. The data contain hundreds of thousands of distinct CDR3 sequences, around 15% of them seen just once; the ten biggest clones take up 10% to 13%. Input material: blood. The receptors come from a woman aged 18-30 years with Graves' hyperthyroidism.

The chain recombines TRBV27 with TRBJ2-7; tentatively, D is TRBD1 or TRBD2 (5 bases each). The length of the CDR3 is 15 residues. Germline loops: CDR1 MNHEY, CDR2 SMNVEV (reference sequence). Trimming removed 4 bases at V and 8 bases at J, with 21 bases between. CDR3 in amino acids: CASSSDSGLLTKQYF. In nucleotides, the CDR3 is TGTGCCAGCAGTTCCGACAGCGGACTTCTTACGAAGCAGTACTTC.

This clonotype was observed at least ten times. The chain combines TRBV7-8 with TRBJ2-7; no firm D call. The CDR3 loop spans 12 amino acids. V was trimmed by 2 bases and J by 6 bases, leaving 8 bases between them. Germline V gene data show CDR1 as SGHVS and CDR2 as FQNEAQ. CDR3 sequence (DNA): TGTGCCAGCAGCTTATCGTTGGTCGAGCAGTACTTC. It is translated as CASSLSLVEQYF.

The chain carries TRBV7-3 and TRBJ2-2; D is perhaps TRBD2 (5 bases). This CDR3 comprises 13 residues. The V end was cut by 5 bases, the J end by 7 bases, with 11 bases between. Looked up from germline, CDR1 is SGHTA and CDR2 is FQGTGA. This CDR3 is CASSPAGGGELFF. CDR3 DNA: TGTGCCAGCAGCCCGGCGGGCGGCGGGGAGCTGTTTTTT.

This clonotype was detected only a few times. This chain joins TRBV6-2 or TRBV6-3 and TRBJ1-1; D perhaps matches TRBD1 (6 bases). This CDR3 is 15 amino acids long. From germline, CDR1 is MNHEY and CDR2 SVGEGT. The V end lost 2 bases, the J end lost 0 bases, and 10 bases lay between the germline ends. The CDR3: CASSYDRSLNTEAFF. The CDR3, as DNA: TGTGCCAGCAGTTACGACAGGTCGTTGAACACTGAAGCTTTCTTT.

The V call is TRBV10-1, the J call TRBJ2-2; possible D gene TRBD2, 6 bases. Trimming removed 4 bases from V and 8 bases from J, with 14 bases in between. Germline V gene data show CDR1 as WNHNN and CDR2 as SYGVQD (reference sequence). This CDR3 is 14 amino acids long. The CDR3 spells CASSGSTRRGELFF. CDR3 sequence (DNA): TGCGCCAGCAGTGGGTCGACTAGAAGGGGGGAGCTGTTTTTT.

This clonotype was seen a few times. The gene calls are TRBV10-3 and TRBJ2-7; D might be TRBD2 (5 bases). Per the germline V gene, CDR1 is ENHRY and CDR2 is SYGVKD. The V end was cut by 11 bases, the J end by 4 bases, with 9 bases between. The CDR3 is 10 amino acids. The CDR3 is CAVPGYEQYF. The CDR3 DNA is TGTGCCGTCCCGGGATACGAGCAGTACTTC.

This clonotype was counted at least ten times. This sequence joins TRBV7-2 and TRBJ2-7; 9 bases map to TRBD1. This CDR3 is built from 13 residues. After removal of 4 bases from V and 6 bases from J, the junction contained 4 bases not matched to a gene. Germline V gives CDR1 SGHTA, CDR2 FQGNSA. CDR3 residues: CASSSQGASEQYF. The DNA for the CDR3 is TGTGCCAGCAGCTCACAGGGGGCATCCGAGCAGTACTTC.

CDR3: CASSQEPGSPQYTGELFF. In DNA form, the CDR3 reads TGCGCCAGCAGCCAAGAGCCAGGGTCACCGCAATATACCGGGGAGCTGTTTTTT. The gene calls are TRBV4-3 and TRBJ2-2; D is possibly TRBD1 (5 bases). V lost 0 bases and J lost 5, with 19 bases in between. The CDR3 consists of 18 residues. Germline lookup yields CDR1 LGHNA and CDR2 YSLEER.

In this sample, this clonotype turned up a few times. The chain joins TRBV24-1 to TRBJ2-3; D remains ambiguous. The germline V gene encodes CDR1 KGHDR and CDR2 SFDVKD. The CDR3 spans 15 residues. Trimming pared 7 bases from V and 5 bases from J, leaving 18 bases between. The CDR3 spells CATSPGGALKDTQYF. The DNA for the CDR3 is TGTGCCACCAGCCCCGGCGGTGCCTTGAAAGATACGCAGTATTTT.

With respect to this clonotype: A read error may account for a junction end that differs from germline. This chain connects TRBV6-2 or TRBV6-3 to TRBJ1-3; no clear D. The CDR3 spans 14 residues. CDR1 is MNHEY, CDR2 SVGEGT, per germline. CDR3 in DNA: TGTGCCAGCCGCCCCGGAAACTCTGGAAGCACCATATATTTT. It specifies CASRPGNSGSTIYF.

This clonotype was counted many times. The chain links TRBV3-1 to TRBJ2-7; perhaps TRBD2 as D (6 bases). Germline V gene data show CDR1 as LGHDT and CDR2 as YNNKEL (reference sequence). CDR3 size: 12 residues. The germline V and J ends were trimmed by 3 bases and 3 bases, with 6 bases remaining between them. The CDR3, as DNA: TGTGCCAGCAGCCAGACTAGCTACGAGCAGTACTTC. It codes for CASSQTSYEQYF.

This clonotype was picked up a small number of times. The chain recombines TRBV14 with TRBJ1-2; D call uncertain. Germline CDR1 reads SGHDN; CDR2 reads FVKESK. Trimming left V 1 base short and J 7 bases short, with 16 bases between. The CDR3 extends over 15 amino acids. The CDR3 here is CASSQAPREIGGYTF. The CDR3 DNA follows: TGTGCCAGCAGCCAAGCACCTAGGGAGATCGGTGGCTACACCTTC.

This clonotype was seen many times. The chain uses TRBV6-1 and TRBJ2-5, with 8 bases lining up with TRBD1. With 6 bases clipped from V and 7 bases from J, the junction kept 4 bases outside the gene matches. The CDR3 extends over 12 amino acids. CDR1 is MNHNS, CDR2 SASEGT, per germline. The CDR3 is CASRDRERTQYF. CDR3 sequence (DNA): TGTGCCAGCAGGGACAGGGAAAGGACCCAGTACTTC.

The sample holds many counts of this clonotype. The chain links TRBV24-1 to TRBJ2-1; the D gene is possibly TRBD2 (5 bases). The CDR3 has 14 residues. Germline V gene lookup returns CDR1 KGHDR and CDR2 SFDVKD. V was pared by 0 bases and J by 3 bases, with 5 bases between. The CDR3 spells CATSDLRDYNEQFF. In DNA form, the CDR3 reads TGTGCCACCAGTGATTTGCGGGACTACAATGAGCAGTTCTTC.

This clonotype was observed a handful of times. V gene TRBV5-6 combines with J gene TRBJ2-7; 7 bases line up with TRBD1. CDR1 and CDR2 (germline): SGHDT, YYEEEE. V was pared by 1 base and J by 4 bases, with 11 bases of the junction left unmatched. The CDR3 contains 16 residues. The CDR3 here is CASSLTGQFLKYEQYF. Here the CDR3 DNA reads TGTGCCAGCAGCTTGACGGGACAGTTCCTTAAATACGAGCAGTACTTC. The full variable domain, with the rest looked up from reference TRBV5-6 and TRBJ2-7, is DAGVTQSPTHLIKTRGQQVTLRCSPKSGHDTVSWYQQALGQGPQFIFQYYEEEERQRGNFPDRFSGHQFPNYSSELNVNALLLGDSALYLCASSLTGQFLKYEQYFGPGTRLTVT.

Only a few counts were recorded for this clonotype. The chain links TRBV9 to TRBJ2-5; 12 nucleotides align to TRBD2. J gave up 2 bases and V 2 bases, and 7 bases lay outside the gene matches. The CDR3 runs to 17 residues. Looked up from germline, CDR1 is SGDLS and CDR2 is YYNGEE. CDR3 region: CASSVSGLAGSQETQYF. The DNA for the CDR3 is TGTGCCAGCAGCGTTTCAGGACTAGCGGGATCGCAAGAGACCCAGTACTTC. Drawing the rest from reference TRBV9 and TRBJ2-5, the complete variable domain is DSGVTQTPKHLITATGQRVTLRCSPRSGDLSVYWYQQSLDQGLQFLIQYYNGEERAKGNILERFSAQQFPDLHSELNLSSLELGDSALYFCASSVSGLAGSQETQYFGPGTRLLVL.

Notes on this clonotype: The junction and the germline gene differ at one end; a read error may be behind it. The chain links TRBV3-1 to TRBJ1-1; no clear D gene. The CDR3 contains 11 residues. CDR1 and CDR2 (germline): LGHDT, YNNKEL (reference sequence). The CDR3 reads CASGQDQAAFF. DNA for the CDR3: TGTGCCAGCGGCCAAGATCAGGCCGCTTTCTTT.

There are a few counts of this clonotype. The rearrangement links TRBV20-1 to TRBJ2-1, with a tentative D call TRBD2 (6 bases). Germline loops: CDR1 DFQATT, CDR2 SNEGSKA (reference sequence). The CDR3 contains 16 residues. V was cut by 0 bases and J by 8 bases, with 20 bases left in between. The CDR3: CSARDYGAGRTYEQFF. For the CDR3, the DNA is TGCAGTGCTAGAGATTATGGCGCCGGGAGAACCTATGAGCAGTTCTTC.

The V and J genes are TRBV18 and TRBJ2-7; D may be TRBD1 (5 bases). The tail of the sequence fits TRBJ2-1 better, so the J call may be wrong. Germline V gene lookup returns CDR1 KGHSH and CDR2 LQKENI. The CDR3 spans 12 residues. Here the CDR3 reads CASSPGRYEQFF. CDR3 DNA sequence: TGTGCCAGCTCACCGGGGCGCTACGAGCAGTTCTTC.

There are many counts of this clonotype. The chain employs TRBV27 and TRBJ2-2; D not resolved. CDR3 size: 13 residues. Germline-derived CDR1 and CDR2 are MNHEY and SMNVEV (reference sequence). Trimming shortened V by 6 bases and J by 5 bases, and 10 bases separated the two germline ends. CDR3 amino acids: CASSPIVTGELFF. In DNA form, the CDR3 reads TGTGCCAGCAGCCCCATAGTTACCGGGGAGCTGTTTTTT.

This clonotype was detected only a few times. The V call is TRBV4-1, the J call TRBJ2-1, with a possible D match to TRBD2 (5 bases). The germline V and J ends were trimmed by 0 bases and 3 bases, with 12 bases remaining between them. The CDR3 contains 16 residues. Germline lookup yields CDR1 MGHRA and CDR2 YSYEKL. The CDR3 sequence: CASSQDPREGYNEQFF. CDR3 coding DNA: TGCGCCAGCAGCCAAGATCCCCGGGAAGGCTACAATGAGCAGTTCTTC.

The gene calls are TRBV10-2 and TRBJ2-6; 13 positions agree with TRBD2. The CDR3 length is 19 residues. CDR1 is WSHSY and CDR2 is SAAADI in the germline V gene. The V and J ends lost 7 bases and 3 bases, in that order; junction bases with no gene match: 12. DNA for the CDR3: TGCGCCAGCAATGGTGGGGGACTAGCGGGATGGAGTGGGGCCAACGTCCTGACTTTC. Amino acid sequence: CASNGGGLAGWSGANVLTF.

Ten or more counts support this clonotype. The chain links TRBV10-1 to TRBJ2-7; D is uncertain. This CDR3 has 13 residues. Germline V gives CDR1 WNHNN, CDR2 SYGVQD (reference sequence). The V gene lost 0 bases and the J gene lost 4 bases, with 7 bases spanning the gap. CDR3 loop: CASSESPGYEQYF. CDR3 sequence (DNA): TGCGCCAGCAGTGAGTCTCCAGGTTACGAGCAGTACTTC.

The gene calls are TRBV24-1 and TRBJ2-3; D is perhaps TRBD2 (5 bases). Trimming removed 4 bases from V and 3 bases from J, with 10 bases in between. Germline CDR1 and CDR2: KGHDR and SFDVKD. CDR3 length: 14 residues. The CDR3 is CATSEGPGTDTQYF. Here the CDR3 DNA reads TGTGCCACCAGTGAAGGGCCGGGAACAGATACGCAGTATTTT.

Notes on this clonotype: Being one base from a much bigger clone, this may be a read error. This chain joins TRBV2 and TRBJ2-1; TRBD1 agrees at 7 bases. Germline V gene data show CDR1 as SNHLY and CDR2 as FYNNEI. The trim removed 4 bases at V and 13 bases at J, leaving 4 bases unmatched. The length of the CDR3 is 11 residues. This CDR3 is CASSVDRAQFF. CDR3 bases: TGTGCCAGCAGTGTTGACAGGGCCCAGTTCTTC.

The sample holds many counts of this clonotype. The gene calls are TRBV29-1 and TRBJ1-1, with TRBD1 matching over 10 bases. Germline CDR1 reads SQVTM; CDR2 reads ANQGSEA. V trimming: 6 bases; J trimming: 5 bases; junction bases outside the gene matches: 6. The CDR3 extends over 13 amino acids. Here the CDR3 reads CSVQGQGRTEAFF. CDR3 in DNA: TGCAGCGTCCAGGGACAGGGGAGAACTGAAGCTTTCTTT.